This T cell receptor (beta chain) was sequenced for a study of T-cell reconstitution after alpha-beta-depleted transplantation in children. CDR3 length: 13 amino acids. The germline V and J ends were trimmed by 3 bases and 4 bases, with 7 bases remaining between them. This clonotype was observed many times. Construction of the TCRbeta library involved unique molecular identifiers. Using its own MiXCR run on the PCR reads, TCRdb lists one record per CDR3 protein. The sample contains about 500,000 distinct CDR3 sequences, 30% to 35% of which appear only once. Sequencing was performed on PBMCs from the stem cell graft donor, taken from the stem cell graft. This sequence joins TRBV12-3 or TRBV12-4 and TRBJ2-1, with a weak D call TRBD2 (6 bases). The sequence was obtained from a human donor who donated a stem cell graft to a child with aplastic anemia. The CDR3 reads CASSFSGYNEQFF. The CDR3 DNA sequence: TGTGCCAGCAGTTTCAGCGGGTACAATGAGCAGTTCTTC.